This T cell receptor (beta chain) stems from a study of shared clonotypes between healthy human individuals. Clones were read by immunoSEQ multiplex PCR, and TCRdb kept only the in-frame ones, dropping some. The sample includes roughly 1 million clones, roughly 80% of them seen just once. The V and J ends lost 3 bases and 2 bases respectively, with 12 bases between them. This CDR3 is 15 amino acids long. CDR1 LGHNA and CDR2 YNFKEQ come from the germline V gene. The source is a man aged 18 to 29 in good health. The chain links TRBV4-2 to TRBJ2-3; D ambiguous. The sample taken for sequencing was memory CD4+ T cells sorted from blood. Subset defined: CD45RA-negative fraction. The CDR3, as DNA: TGTGCCAGCAGCCAGGAAGTGGGGTCCACAGATACGCAGTATTTT. This translates into CASSQEVGSTDTQYF.